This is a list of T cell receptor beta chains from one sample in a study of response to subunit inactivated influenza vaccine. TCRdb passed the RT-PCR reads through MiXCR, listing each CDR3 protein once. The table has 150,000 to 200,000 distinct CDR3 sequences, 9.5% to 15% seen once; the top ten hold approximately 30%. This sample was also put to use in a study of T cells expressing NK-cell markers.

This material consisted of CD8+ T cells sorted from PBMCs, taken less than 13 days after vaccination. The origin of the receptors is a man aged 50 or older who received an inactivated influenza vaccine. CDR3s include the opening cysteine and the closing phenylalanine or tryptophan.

cdr3_aa: CASRQISGANVLTF
v_call: TRBV6-2/TRBV6-3

cdr3_aa: CASSQGQGLGTGELFF
v_call: TRBV7-7

cdr3_aa: CAISEGTRGQETQYF
v_call: TRBV10-3

cdr3_aa: CSVGGIVSEGDEQFF
v_call: TRBV29-1

cdr3_aa: CASSQGTSGRAHEQYF
v_call: TRBV4-3

cdr3_aa: CASSAGTGSGEQYF
v_call: TRBV5-1

cdr3_aa: CASDSGRAVYNEQFF
v_call: TRBV12-3/TRBV12-4

cdr3_aa: CATWTGAISTDTQYF
v_call: TRBV6-1

cdr3_aa: CASSQRTSSYEQYF
v_call: TRBV4-3

cdr3_aa: CASSLETRELFF
v_call: TRBV7-9

cdr3_aa: CASSQDVLQGVGQPQHF
v_call: TRBV4-1

cdr3_aa: CASSRRREGPGTQYF
v_call: TRBV6-1

cdr3_aa: CSVAGTGFGYTF
v_call: TRBV29-1

cdr3_aa: CASSQVSIQETQYF
v_call: TRBV3-1

cdr3_aa: CASSLQGRWDLSSYNEQFF
v_call: TRBV7-6

cdr3_aa: CASSLGAGVDGYTF
v_call: TRBV7-9

cdr3_aa: CASSPPGLGSYNEQFF
v_call: TRBV7-9

cdr3_aa: CASSQGASGVQFF
v_call: TRBV9

cdr3_aa: CAWSRGTNTEAFF
v_call: TRBV30

cdr3_aa: CASSPPGGRNNEQFF
v_call: TRBV28

cdr3_aa: CSARQPGQEYQPQHF
v_call: TRBV20-1

cdr3_aa: CATKGGMNTEAFF
v_call: TRBV24-1

cdr3_aa: CASSLTSGTSYEQYF
v_call: TRBV27

cdr3_aa: CASNLRTGRREQYF
v_call: TRBV28

cdr3_aa: CASSQDEGAGYEQYF
v_call: TRBV3-1

cdr3_aa: CASSEWLAGAGETQYF
v_call: TRBV2

cdr3_aa: CASRWTSGRSETQYF
v_call: TRBV2

cdr3_aa: CASSPLVWAHEQYF
v_call: TRBV7-8

cdr3_aa: CSPFRTGPYEQYF
v_call: TRBV29-1

cdr3_aa: CASSEHLQGNEQYF
v_call: TRBV10-2

cdr3_aa: CATSRGSGANVLTF
v_call: TRBV15

cdr3_aa: CASSSPNLKPEAFF
v_call: TRBV7-9

cdr3_aa: CASSYSRDQYF
v_call: TRBV6-6

cdr3_aa: CASSSTRDKYYEQYF
v_call: TRBV7-9

cdr3_aa: CASNLPGTEYGYTF
v_call: TRBV7-9

cdr3_aa: CASSYSVTDTEAFF
v_call: TRBV6-2/TRBV6-3

cdr3_aa: CASSLPGQGSQNTEAFF
v_call: TRBV5-1